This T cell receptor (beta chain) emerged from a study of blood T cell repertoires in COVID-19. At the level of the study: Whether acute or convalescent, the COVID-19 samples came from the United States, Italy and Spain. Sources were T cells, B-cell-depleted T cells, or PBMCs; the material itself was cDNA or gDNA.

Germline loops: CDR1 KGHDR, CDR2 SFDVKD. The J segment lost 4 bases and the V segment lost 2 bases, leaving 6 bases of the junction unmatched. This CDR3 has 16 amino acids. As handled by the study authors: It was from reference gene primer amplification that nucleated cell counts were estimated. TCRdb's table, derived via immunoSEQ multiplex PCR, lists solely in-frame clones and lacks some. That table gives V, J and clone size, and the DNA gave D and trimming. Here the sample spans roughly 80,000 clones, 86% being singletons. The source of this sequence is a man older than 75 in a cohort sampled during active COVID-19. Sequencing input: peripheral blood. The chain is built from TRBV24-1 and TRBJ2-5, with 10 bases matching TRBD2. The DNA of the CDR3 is TGTGCCACCAGTGATTCGGTAGCGGGGGGCTTAGAGACCCAGTACTTC. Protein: CATSDSVAGGLETQYF.